This entry describes one T cell receptor (beta chain). Its specificity is not known. Losses at the gene ends were 10 bases for V and 0 bases for J; bases not matched to a gene: 9. The V gene's germline CDR1 is LNHDA and CDR2 SQIVND (reference sequence). This CDR3 comprises 16 residues. The sample belongs to a study of cytomegalovirus exposure and HLA in healthy donors. Study conclusions and caveats: Later analysis placed DRB1 highest and HLA-C lowest in TCR association rates, which differed by HLA locus. Later on, a genetic analysis was performed. It linked a missense variant in DCLRE1C with V- and J-gene trimming of TCR beta.

PCR used 60 Vbeta primers and 13 Jbeta primers. Authors' analysis steps: Counted up in a later analysis, unique TCR beta chains came to about 80 million, with around 9.9 million shared. Data came from immunoSEQ multiplex PCR; TCRdb stores just in-frame clones and leaves some out. V and J calls and clone size are given by that table; D and trimming were obtained from the DNA. The profile covers approximately 150,000 clones, with approximately 78% appearing a single time and about 3.2% taken by the ten largest. V is TRBV19 and J is TRBJ2-1; 10 nucleotides match TRBD2. The sequence came from a man younger than 35 in good health and CMV-seropositive. The specimen was PBMCs. The CDR3 DNA follows: TGTGCCACCACAACCCTAGCGGGAGTCTCCTACAATGAGCAGTTCTTC. Amino acid sequence: CATTTLAGVSYNEQFF.